These T cell receptor beta chains were read from a single sample in a study of T cell repertoires in cytomegalovirus infection. TCRdb re-derived calls from the reads in MiXCR, one entry per CDR3 protein. The top ten hold approximately 10% of the sample, which has hundreds of thousands of distinct CDR3 sequences, roughly 12% seen once. The sample consisted of PBMCs. The receptors come from a human donor in good health (CMV status not recorded). Some clones in this sample may be carry-over from other donors' samples. CDR3s include the opening cysteine and the closing phenylalanine or tryptophan. The order of the fields is D gene, V gene, J gene, clone size, CDR3 protein, CDR3 DNA. The D gene is left open where the match is weak. Not all rows give a size; the values are once, few, many and, for expanded clones, a class.

NA	TRBV2	TRBJ1-5	NA	CASSEGREQPQHF	TGTGCCAGCAGTGAAGGAAGGGAGCAGCCCCAGCATTTT
TRBD1	TRBV19	TRBJ1-1	NA	CASSTRGQRAFF	TGTGCCAGTAGTACCAGGGGGCAGAGAGCTTTCTTT
NA	TRBV10-2	TRBJ1-1	many	CASSEEGMNTEAFF	TGCGCCAGCAGTGAGGAGGGGATGAACACTGAAGCTTTCTTT
NA	TRBV6-2/TRBV6-3	TRBJ2-3	NA	CASRFVRPTDTQYF	TGTGCCAGCAGGTTCGTGAGGCCTACAGATACGCAGTATTTT
NA	TRBV6-6	TRBJ2-7	NA	CASSPLASSEQYF	TGTGCCAGCAGTCCCTTGGCATCGTCCGAGCAGTACTTC
TRBD1	TRBV12-3/TRBV12-4	TRBJ1-5	many	CASGQGNQPQHF	TGTGCCAGCGGACAGGGCAACCAGCCCCAGCATTTT
TRBD1	TRBV5-1	TRBJ1-1	many	CASSDTGGWGTEAFF	TGCGCCAGCAGTGATACAGGGGGCTGGGGCACTGAAGCTTTCTTT
NA	TRBV28	TRBJ2-2	few	CASRDGHLELFF	TGTGCCAGCAGGGACGGGCATCTGGAGCTGTTTTTT
NA	TRBV28	TRBJ1-5	many	CASSRTVGNQPQHF	TGTGCCAGCAGCCGGACAGTAGGTAATCAGCCCCAGCATTTT
NA	TRBV25-1	TRBJ1-1	few	CASSVATEAFF	TGTGCCAGCAGTGTGGCAACTGAAGCTTTCTTT
NA	TRBV14	TRBJ1-2	many	CASSQDQLRFALLDYGYTF	TGTGCCAGCAGCCAAGACCAGCTACGATTCGCGTTGCTGGACTATGGCTACACCTTC
TRBD2	TRBV5-6	TRBJ2-5	few	CASSWGLVQETQYF	TGTGCCAGCAGCTGGGGACTAGTCCAAGAGACCCAGTACTTC
NA	TRBV19	TRBJ2-5	many	CASSISGTQETQYF	TGTGCCAGTAGTATATCAGGGACCCAAGAGACCCAGTACTTC
NA	TRBV2	TRBJ1-4	NA	CASSTYSATNEKLFF	TGTGCCAGCAGTACATACAGTGCAACTAATGAAAAACTGTTTTTT
TRBD2	TRBV6-6	TRBJ2-1	few	CASIDQGLTNNEQFF	TGTGCCAGCATCGACCAGGGACTAACCAACAATGAGCAGTTCTTC
TRBD2	TRBV7-6	TRBJ2-1	many	CASSLGVAGGLNEQFF	TGTGCCAGCAGCTTAGGGGTAGCGGGAGGGCTCAATGAGCAGTTCTTC
TRBD1	TRBV30	TRBJ1-1	few	CAWSVSSRGPEAFF	TGTGCCTGGAGTGTTTCGAGCAGGGGGCCTGAAGCTTTCTTT
TRBD1	TRBV12-5	TRBJ1-1	many	CASGLGQGTEAFF	TGTGCTAGTGGTTTGGGACAGGGGACAGAAGCTTTCTTT
TRBD1	TRBV19	TRBJ2-7	NA	CASSGRQGATEQYF	TGTGCCAGTAGTGGAAGACAGGGGGCAACCGAGCAGTACTTC
TRBD2	TRBV11-3	TRBJ2-7	many	CASSSSSGTYEQYF	TGTGCCAGCAGCAGCTCAAGCGGGACCTACGAGCAGTACTTC
NA	TRBV12-3/TRBV12-4	TRBJ1-5	many	CASSLRQGNQPQHF	TGTGCCAGCAGCTTACGACAGGGCAATCAGCCCCAGCATTTT
NA	TRBV2	TRBJ1-5	many	CASSEWEEQPQHF	TGTGCCAGCAGTGAATGGGAGGAGCAGCCCCAGCATTTT
NA	TRBV6-1	TRBJ2-1	many	CASSYARGQFSYNEQFF	TGTGCCAGCAGTTATGCCCGAGGACAGTTCTCCTACAATGAGCAGTTCTTC
TRBD1	TRBV11-2	TRBJ2-5	NA	CASSPDRAFQETQYF	TGTGCCAGCAGCCCCGACAGGGCTTTCCAAGAGACCCAGTACTTC
NA	TRBV5-1	TRBJ2-5	few	CASSLGGDSSPGETQYF	TGCGCCAGCAGCTTGGGGGGGGACAGCTCCCCGGGAGAGACCCAGTACTTC
NA	TRBV11-2	TRBJ1-6	many	CASSQWRETRSPLHF	TGTGCCAGCAGTCAATGGAGGGAAACAAGATCACCCCTCCACTTT
NA	TRBV20-1	TRBJ2-3	few	CSASVSLNTQYF	TGCAGTGCTAGTGTGTCCCTTAATACGCAGTATTTT
TRBD1	TRBV27	TRBJ1-4	few	CASRRGQGAEKLFF	TGTGCCAGCAGGCGGGGACAGGGGGCTGAAAAACTGTTTTTT
TRBD2	TRBV27	TRBJ2-3	many	CASRTGTSGTDTQYF	TGTGCCAGCAGGACCGGGACTAGCGGCACAGATACGCAGTATTTT
NA	TRBV7-2	TRBJ1-5	many	CASSLGRAGQPQHF	TGTGCCAGCAGCTTAGGCAGGGCGGGTCAGCCCCAGCATTTT
NA	TRBV4-1	TRBJ2-3	many	CASSPPRGGTDTQYF	TGCGCCAGCAGCCCCCCTAGGGGGGGCACAGATACGCAGTATTTT
TRBD1	TRBV2	TRBJ2-3	few	CASKGRQGGTDTQYF	TGTGCCAGCAAAGGTCGACAGGGTGGCACAGATACGCAGTATTTT
NA	TRBV7-2	TRBJ1-2	many	CASSLSKGSYGYTF	TGTGCCAGCAGCTTGTCCAAGGGGTCCTATGGCTACACCTTC
NA	TRBV20-1	TRBJ1-4	NA	CSARDTGRLEKLFF	TGCAGTGCTAGAGATACCGGCAGGCTCGAAAAACTGTTTTTT
NA	TRBV11-1	TRBJ2-1	NA	CASSSLTVLMEQFF	TGTGCCAGCAGCTCTTTGACAGTCCTTATGGAGCAGTTCTTC
NA	TRBV29-1	TRBJ2-6	NA	CSARDNLAGANVLTF	TGCAGCGCTCGGGACAATCTAGCTGGGGCCAACGTCCTGACTTTC
TRBD2	TRBV7-8	TRBJ2-5	many	CASSPQGGVETQYF	TGTGCCAGCAGCCCCCAGGGAGGGGTAGAGACCCAGTACTTC
NA	TRBV24-1	TRBJ2-7	NA	CATSDLYEQYF	TGTGCCACCTCCGACCTCTACGAGCAGTACTTC
NA	TRBV28	TRBJ1-1	NA	CASSLGSGRENEAFF	TGTGCCAGCAGTTTAGGGAGTGGAAGGGAGAATGAAGCTTTCTTT
NA	TRBV20-1	TRBJ2-1	NA	CSARDPLGAKQFF	TGCAGTGCTAGAGACCCCCTAGGGGCCAAGCAGTTCTTC
NA	TRBV28	TRBJ1-5	many	CASTLTRGPGYSNQPQHF	TGTGCCAGCACCCTCACGAGGGGTCCGGGATATAGCAATCAGCCCCAGCATTTT
NA	TRBV7-6	TRBJ1-4	many	CASSSGGGLEKLFF	TGTGCCAGCAGCTCAGGAGGGGGGCTTGAAAAACTGTTTTTT
TRBD2	TRBV7-3	TRBJ2-1	many	CASSSGAGSTNEQFF	TGTGCCAGCAGCTCGGGAGCGGGGAGTACTAATGAGCAGTTCTTC
NA	TRBV3-1	TRBJ2-7	NA	CASSQDFQQYF	TGTGCCAGCAGCCAAGATTTTCAGCAGTACTTC
TRBD2	TRBV20-1	TRBJ2-5	NA	CSARAAGGPRETQYF	TGCAGTGCTAGAGCAGCGGGGGGGCCAAGAGAGACCCAGTACTTC
TRBD1	TRBV7-2	TRBJ2-3	many	CASSQQQGAPSTDTQYF	TGTGCCAGCAGCCAGCAACAGGGGGCGCCGAGCACAGATACGCAGTATTTT
TRBD1	TRBV27	TRBJ1-3	NA	CASSMRQGVYGNTIYF	TGTGCCAGCAGTATGCGACAGGGGGTATATGGAAACACCATATATTTT
TRBD2	TRBV28	TRBJ2-2	many	CASSWTSVTGELFF	TGTGCCAGCAGTTGGACTAGCGTCACCGGGGAGCTGTTTTTT
NA	TRBV20-1	TRBJ1-2	few	CSARDPRGGYGYTF	TGCAGTGCTAGAGATCCTCGAGGGGGTTATGGCTACACCTTC
NA	TRBV10-2	TRBJ2-1	NA	CASSEQAGGYNEQFF	TGCGCCAGCAGTGAACAAGCGGGCGGGTACAATGAGCAGTTCTTC